This TCR beta chain originates from a study of blood T cell repertoires in COVID-19. Some clones are missing from TCRdb's copy, which holds only in-frame ones; the method was immunoSEQ multiplex PCR. The sample includes 25,000 to 30,000 clones, 70% to 90% of them seen just once. V was pared by 3 bases and J by 6 bases, with 2 bases of the junction left unmatched. This CDR3 is 13 amino acids long. CDR1 SGHRS and CDR2 YFSETQ come from the germline V gene. The sample comprised peripheral blood. This TCR was recovered from a woman at least 80 years old with COVID-19, enrolled during active disease. V is TRBV5-1 and J is TRBJ1-2, with 10 nucleotides matching TRBD1. The CDR3 DNA is TGCGCCAGCAGCTCGGGACAGGGGAATGGCTACACCTTC. It codes for CASSSGQGNGYTF.